A selection of T cell receptor beta chains follows, all from one sample in a study of cytomegalovirus exposure and HLA in healthy donors. The protocol was immunoSEQ multiplex PCR, while the TCRdb copy is restricted to in-frame clones and leaves out a portion. The table records roughly 130,000 clones, about four fifths of them present only once. Sequences were obtained from PBMCs. These receptors were obtained from a man aged 18 to 30 in good health and CMV-seronegative. Both conserved end residues are part of each CDR3. The order of the fields is V gene, clone size, J gene, D gene, CDR3 protein, CDR3 DNA. The D gene is left open where the match is weak. Rows may omit the clone size; those that give it use once, few, many or a size class.

TRBV25-1	NA	TRBJ2-3	NA	CASSEYYRGSTDTQYF	TGTGCCAGCAGTGAATATTACCGGGGTAGCACAGATACGCAGTATTTT
TRBV5-1	NA	TRBJ1-6	TRBD1	CASSLDPGGNNSPLHF	TGCGCCAGCAGCTTGGATCCAGGGGGAAACAATTCACCCCTCCACTTT
TRBV18	NA	TRBJ1-5	TRBD1	CASSPNARQGFQPQHF	TGTGCCAGCTCACCCAACGCCAGACAGGGTTTCCAGCCCCAGCATTTT
TRBV7-9	NA	TRBJ2-5	NA	CASMIRTKGYQETQYF	TGTGCCAGCATGATACGGACTAAGGGATACCAAGAGACCCAGTACTTC
TRBV27	NA	TRBJ1-4	NA	CASSLIVGGNEKLFF	TGTGCCAGCAGTTTAATTGTTGGCGGTAATGAAAAACTGTTTTTT
TRBV2	once	TRBJ1-2	NA	CASSEYAGSYGYTF	TGTGCCAGCAGTGAATATGCGGGGTCCTATGGCTACACCTTC
TRBV5-4	NA	TRBJ2-7	TRBD1	CASSIGTGQEQYF	TGTGCCAGCAGCATTGGGACAGGGCAAGAGCAGTACTTC
TRBV15	NA	TRBJ2-1	NA	CATSRGLQGSYNEQFF	TGTGCCACCAGCAGAGGTCTCCAGGGATCCTACAATGAGCAGTTCTTC
TRBV18	once	TRBJ1-2	NA	CASSPDSGSNYGYTF	TGTGCCAGCTCACCAGACTCCGGGAGTAACTATGGCTACACCTTC
TRBV5-4	NA	TRBJ2-5	NA	CASSHGSSEETQYF	TGTGCCAGCAGCCATGGATCTTCGGAGGAGACCCAGTACTTC
TRBV6-6	few	TRBJ2-3	NA	CASSYRGDTQYF	TGTGCCAGCAGTTACCGGGGGGATACGCAGTATTTT
TRBV7-8	NA	TRBJ2-7	NA	CASSLVQTSYEQYF	TGTGCCAGCAGCTTAGTACAGACCTCCTACGAGCAGTACTTC
TRBV9	once	TRBJ2-1	TRBD2	CASSVDPASGWDEQFF	TGTGCCAGCAGCGTAGATCCCGCTAGCGGGTGGGATGAGCAGTTCTTC
TRBV7-2	NA	TRBJ2-3	TRBD1	CASTQGASQYF	TGTGCCAGCACCCAGGGGGCGTCGCAGTATTTT
TRBV9	NA	TRBJ2-2	NA	CASTAPATSGPSDSGELFF	TGTGCCAGCACCGCCCCGGCGACTAGTGGCCCCTCAGACTCCGGGGAGCTGTTTTTT
TRBV18	NA	TRBJ2-3	NA	CASSPYTDTQYF	TGTGCCAGCTCACCCTATACAGATACGCAGTATTTT
TRBV29-1	NA	TRBJ2-7	TRBD1	CSVEGTDAFSYEQYF	TGCAGCGTTGAGGGGACAGATGCCTTTTCCTACGAGCAGTACTTC
TRBV7-2	NA	TRBJ1-5	NA	CASSLASGLGYQPQHF	TGTGCCAGCAGCTTAGCTTCGGGGTTGGGGTATCAGCCCCAGCATTTT
TRBV6-5	NA	TRBJ1-2	TRBD1	CASSTGDGYTF	TGTGCCAGCAGCACAGGGGATGGCTACACCTTC
TRBV19	NA	TRBJ2-7	NA	CASSIGRGYEQYF	TGTGCCAGTAGTATAGGCAGGGGCTACGAGCAGTACTTC
TRBV5-6	NA	TRBJ1-1	NA	CASSFTTLYLNTEAFF	TGTGCCAGCAGCTTTACTACCCTTTACTTAAACACTGAAGCTTTCTTT
TRBV13	NA	TRBJ1-2	NA	CASSSDRGSGYGYTF	TGTGCCAGCAGCTCAGATAGGGGAAGTGGCTATGGCTACACCTTC
TRBV6-5	NA	TRBJ1-1	NA	CASSSTIPSMNTEAFF	TGTGCCAGCAGTTCCACTATCCCTTCAATGAACACTGAAGCTTTCTTT
TRBV5-1	NA	TRBJ1-1	NA	CASSPRGGNEAFF	TGCGCCAGCAGCCCGCGGGGGGGTAATGAAGCTTTCTTT
TRBV28	NA	TRBJ1-1	NA	CASSLYPGANTEAFF	TGTGCCAGCAGTTTATACCCAGGGGCGAACACTGAAGCTTTCTTT
TRBV30	NA	TRBJ1-1	NA	CAWSVRLGQGIEAFF	TGTGCCTGGAGTGTAAGGCTTGGGCAGGGAATAGAAGCTTTCTTT
TRBV6-5	NA	TRBJ1-5	NA	CASRPRGHSNQPQHF	TGTGCCAGCAGACCCAGGGGTCATAGCAATCAGCCCCAGCATTTT
TRBV6-5	NA	TRBJ1-3	NA	CASSYSPRSTGNTIYF	TGTGCCAGCAGTTACTCCCCGAGGTCTACTGGAAACACCATATATTTT
TRBV14	once	TRBJ1-5	NA	CASSPGRARNQPQHF	TGTGCCAGCAGCCCCGGGCGGGCGCGCAATCAGCCCCAGCATTTT
TRBV5-4	NA	TRBJ2-3	TRBD2	CASSFGLAGGDTQYF	TGTGCCAGCAGCTTCGGACTAGCGGGGGGAGATACGCAGTATTTT
TRBV7-8	NA	TRBJ1-2	NA	CASSLEGSLYGYTF	TGTGCCAGCAGCTTAGAAGGGAGCCTGTATGGCTACACCTTC
TRBV6-1	NA	TRBJ1-4	TRBD1	CASSERDRGTNEKLFF	TGTGCCAGCAGTGAGAGAGACAGGGGGACTAATGAAAAACTGTTTTTT
TRBV10-3	NA	TRBJ2-3	NA	CAISESIGPEGPYF	TGTGCCATCAGTGAGTCGATAGGGCCCGAGGGCCCGTATTTT
TRBV29-1	NA	TRBJ2-7	TRBD2	CSVEIVGEGEQYF	TGCAGCGTTGAAATTGTGGGGGAGGGGGAGCAGTACTTC
TRBV2	NA	TRBJ2-7	TRBD1	CASRARTGSSYEQYF	TGTGCCAGCAGAGCACGGACAGGGAGCTCCTACGAGCAGTACTTC
TRBV4-3	few	TRBJ1-1	TRBD1	CASSQLKQGSEAFF	TGCGCCAGCAGCCAACTAAAACAGGGGTCTGAAGCTTTCTTT
TRBV7-2	NA	TRBJ1-2	TRBD1	CASSWGVGQNYGYTF	TGTGCCAGCAGCTGGGGGGTGGGACAGAACTATGGCTACACCTTC
TRBV6-5	NA	TRBJ2-7	TRBD1	CASSYKAGTGGYEQYF	TGTGCCAGCAGTTATAAAGCCGGGACAGGGGGCTACGAGCAGTACTTC
TRBV11-3	NA	TRBJ2-2	NA	CASSLGGVNTGELFF	TGTGCCAGCAGCTTAGGCGGGGTGAACACCGGGGAGCTGTTTTTT
TRBV10-2	NA	TRBJ1-5	NA	CASSEVRVLPQHF	TGCGCCAGCAGTGAGGTGCGGGTTCTGCCCCAGCATTTT
TRBV4-3	NA	TRBJ1-2	NA	CASSQDGSYTF	TGCGCCAGCAGCCAAGATGGCAGCTACACCTTC
TRBV2	NA	TRBJ1-6	TRBD1	CASSRQGSNSPLHF	TGTGCCAGCAGTCGACAGGGGTCGAATTCACCCCTCCACTTT
TRBV11-2	NA	TRBJ1-2	TRBD1	CASSLRRGHNYGYTF	TGTGCCAGCAGCTTAAGGAGGGGGCATAACTATGGCTACACCTTC
TRBV7-6	NA	TRBJ1-1	NA	CASSAQGVKTEAFF	TGTGCCAGCAGCGCACAGGGCGTAAAAACTGAAGCTTTCTTT
TRBV19	NA	TRBJ2-3	TRBD1	CASSTTGLQDTQYF	TGTGCCAGTAGTACGACAGGGCTTCAAGATACGCAGTATTTT
TRBV4-1	NA	TRBJ2-7	NA	CASSQSIQGYEQYF	TGCGCCAGCAGCCAATCCATACAGGGTTACGAGCAGTACTTC
TRBV4-1	NA	TRBJ1-1	NA	CASSQGPLGRAFF	TGCGCCAGCAGCCAAGGGCCCCTGGGGAGGGCTTTCTTT
TRBV7-2	NA	TRBJ2-2	TRBD2	CASSPPGLAGRGELFF	TGTGCCAGCAGCCCGCCTGGACTAGCGGGGCGGGGGGAGCTGTTTTTT
TRBV7-7	NA	TRBJ2-3	NA	CASSLRSGSADTQYF	TGTGCCAGCAGCTTAAGATCGGGGAGTGCAGATACGCAGTATTTT
TRBV7-9	NA	TRBJ2-6	NA	CASNQRGAFFSGANVLTF	TGTGCCAGCAACCAACGGGGGGCCTTCTTTTCTGGGGCCAACGTCCTGACTTTC
TRBV4-1	NA	TRBJ1-1	NA	CASSHLTGNTEAFF	TGCGCCAGCAGCCACTTGACAGGGAACACTGAAGCTTTCTTT
TRBV6-5	NA	TRBJ1-1	NA	CASSYQGEAFF	TGTGCCAGCAGTTACCAGGGTGAAGCTTTCTTT
TRBV4-1	NA	TRBJ1-5	TRBD1	CASSRLIQGANQPQHF	TGCGCCAGCAGCCGCCTAATTCAGGGGGCTAATCAGCCCCAGCATTTT
TRBV4-3	NA	TRBJ2-7	NA	CASSQQGGLSYEQYF	TGCGCCAGCAGCCAACAGGGGGGATTGTCCTACGAGCAGTACTTC
TRBV5-5	NA	TRBJ1-1	NA	CASSLSRVGTEAFF	TGTGCCAGCAGCTTGTCCAGGGTAGGCACTGAAGCTTTCTTT